The sequence of this T cell receptor (beta chain) was determined in a study of molecular identifiers for immune sequencing clone quantification. One entry per CDR3 protein, called by TCRdb with MiXCR from the PCR reads. The profile covers about half a million distinct CDR3 sequences, with around 21% appearing a single time and around 0.86% taken by the ten largest. This CDR3 comprises 14 residues. V was cut by 0 bases and J by 6 bases, with 15 bases left in between. Germline V gene data show CDR1 as GTSNPN and CDR2 as SVGIG (reference sequence). This clonotype was counted many times. The clonotype originates from a human donor in good health. Some libraries in this study had Jurkat cell RNA spiked in. Sequencing was done on a sample of naive CD8+ T cells from blood, with Jurkat cell RNA spiked in. The subset is: FACS-sorted CD8+CD4-CCR7+CD45RA+ naive T cells. V gene TRBV30 combines with J gene TRBJ2-7; D is undetermined. The CDR3 sequence: CAWSVRSGWGEQYF. The CDR3 DNA reads as TGTGCCTGGAGTGTAAGGTCCGGATGGGGCGAGCAGTACTTC.